The next 25 T cell receptor beta chains were all read from a single sample in a study of immune evolution from preneoplasia to lung adenocarcinoma. The protocol was immunoSEQ multiplex PCR, while the TCRdb copy is restricted to in-frame clones and leaves out a portion. The sample has several thousand clones, about 86% seen once. The sequenced sample consisted of FFPE invasive lung adenocarcinoma tissue. Source of these receptors: a person between 45 and 75 years old with lung adenocarcinoma.

CDR3 DNA: TGCGCCAGCAGCTTGGAAGGCCAGGGCGGGCATGGCTACACCTTC. It yields the protein CASSLEGQGGHGYTF. The chain employs TRBV5-1 and TRBJ1-2; possibly TRBD1 for D (5 bases). The CDR3 loop spans 15 amino acids. The germline gives CDR1 SGHRS, CDR2 YFSETQ. Trimming removed 0 bases from V and 6 bases from J, with 15 bases in between. Supplemented by reference TRBV5-1 and TRBJ1-2, the full variable domain reads KAGVTQTPRYLIKTRGQQVTLSCSPISGHRSVSWYQQTPGQGLQFLFEYFSETQRNKGNFPGRFSGRQFSNSRSEMNVSTLELGDSALYLCASSLEGQGGHGYTFGSGTRLTVV.

V and J are TRBV7-2 and TRBJ2-7; D call uncertain. With 5 bases removed from V and 3 bases from J, the gap between germline ends came to 8 bases. Germline V gene lookup returns CDR1 SGHTA and CDR2 FQGNSA. The CDR3 sequence is 12 residues long. CDR3 coding DNA: TGTGCCAGCAGCCCCGAGAACTACGAGCAGTACTTC. Amino acids: CASSPENYEQYF.

The genes are TRBV7-9 and TRBJ2-5; the D is unclear. Germline CDR1 SEHNR, CDR2 FQNEAQ (reference sequence). With 5 bases removed from V and 1 base from J, the gap between germline ends came to 14 bases. The CDR3 spans 15 residues. CDR3 loop: CASSETPASQETQYF. The CDR3 DNA sequence: TGTGCCAGCAGCGAGACACCAGCCAGCCAAGAGACCCAGTACTTC.

This chain's CDR3 is CSVALYRDRPYEQYF. The CDR3 DNA reads as TGCAGCGTAGCCCTTTACCGGGACAGACCCTACGAGCAGTACTTC. The rearrangement links TRBV29-1 to TRBJ2-7, with TRBD1 identical over 7 bases. J was trimmed by 2 bases and V by 6 bases; bases with no gene match: 13. Germline CDR1 is SQVTM and CDR2 is ANQGSEA. The CDR3 extends over 15 amino acids.

In this sample, this clone turned up once. The chain recombines TRBV29-1 with TRBJ2-7; a possible D gene is TRBD1 (6 bases). There are 16 residues in the CDR3. Germline V gene lookup returns CDR1 SQVTM and CDR2 ANQGSEA. V shed 4 bases and J shed 2 bases, with 21 bases lying between them. DNA for the CDR3: TGCAGCGTTGGGGGGCCCGGGGCCGGCAATCCCTACGAGCAGTACTTC. As protein: CSVGGPGAGNPYEQYF.

J is TRBJ1-1 and V is TRBV6-1; 7 bases fit TRBD1. Germline V CDR1 and CDR2: MNHNS, SASEGT. The CDR3 consists of 16 residues. V was pared by 2 bases and J by 1 base, with 7 bases of the junction left unmatched. The CDR3, as DNA: TGTGCCAGCAGTGAAAGTCTCGGGACAGCGAACACTGAAGCTTTCTTT. Encoded protein: CASSESLGTANTEAFF.

The chain employs TRBV7-2 and TRBJ2-1; TRBD2 aligns across 11 bases. Germline V gene sequence: CDR1 SGHTA, CDR2 FQGNSA. This CDR3 has 14 amino acids. Trimming removed 1 base from V and 10 bases from J; junction bases left unmatched: 3. CDR3 coding DNA: TGTGCCAGCAGCTTAGGGCTAGCGGGGGGAGAGCAGTTCTTC. It is translated as CASSLGLAGGEQFF.

The chain combines TRBV7-9 with TRBJ1-1; 9 nucleotides agree with TRBD1. Germline V gives CDR1 SEHNR, CDR2 FQNEAQ (reference sequence). This CDR3 contains 15 residues. V lost 3 bases, J lost 7 bases, and 9 bases stayed unmatched. CDR3 region: CASSLIQTGGVEAFF. As DNA, the CDR3 is TGTGCCAGCAGCTTGATCCAGACAGGGGGTGTTGAAGCTTTCTTT.

This CDR3 reads CASSLVGNTEAFF. As DNA, the CDR3 is TGTGCCAGCAGCTTAGTGGGGAACACTGAAGCTTTCTTT. The gene calls are TRBV7-2 and TRBJ1-1; D ambiguous. The CDR3 loop spans 13 amino acids. CDR1 and CDR2 (germline): SGHTA, FQGNSA. The ends were cut back, 1 base at V and 1 base at J, with 4 bases in the middle.

The V and J genes are TRBV10-3 and TRBJ2-3; TRBD2 matches 14 bases. V dropped 6 bases and J dropped 12; count of bases not matched to a gene: 8. The CDR3 spans 14 residues. The V gene's germline CDR1 is ENHRY and CDR2 SYGVKD. Here the CDR3 DNA reads TGTGCCATCAGGTTGACTAGCGGGAGGGAAACACAGTATTTT. Translated: CAIRLTSGRETQYF.

This CDR3 is CASSLGDIHSNQPQHF. CDR3 DNA sequence: TGTGCCAGCAGCTTAGGGGACATTCATAGCAATCAGCCCCAGCATTTT. V gene TRBV7-8 combines with J gene TRBJ1-5; the D gene is possibly TRBD1 (6 bases). CDR1 SGHVS and CDR2 FQNEAQ come from the germline V gene. The CDR3 is 16 amino acids. Trimming removed 1 base from V and 0 bases from J, with 10 bases in between.

This rearrangement joins TRBV28 to TRBJ1-1, with 8 bases lining up with TRBD1. Germline assignment: CDR1 MDHEN and CDR2 SYDVKM. V lost 6 bases to trimming and J lost 2 bases; unmatched junction nucleotides: 5. The CDR3 spans 14 residues. The CDR3 DNA reads TGTGCCAGCAGCCGGACAGGGTTTAACACTGAAGCTTTCTTT. The encoded protein is CASSRTGFNTEAFF.

This CDR3 reads CASSELGPTSGRNEQFF. The CDR3 DNA sequence: TGCGCCAGCAGCGAGTTAGGACCGACTAGCGGGAGGAATGAGCAGTTCTTC. The V gene is TRBV5-1, the J gene TRBJ2-1; 13 nucleotides agree with TRBD2. With V trimmed by 4 bases and J by 7 bases, 11 bases remained unmatched. The CDR3 sequence is 17 residues long. The germline V gene encodes CDR1 SGHRS and CDR2 YFSETQ.

The CDR3 here is CASSSSGRWYGYTF. In DNA form, the CDR3 reads TGTGCCAGCAGTTCGTCAGGGAGATGGTATGGCTACACCTTC. The chain couples TRBV28 to TRBJ1-2; possible D gene TRBD1, 5 bases. V lost 4 bases and J lost 5, with 14 bases in between. The germline V gene has CDR1 MDHEN and CDR2 SYDVKM. This CDR3 region has 14 residues.

The CDR3 nucleotides are TGTGCCAGCAGCCTCTGGCAGGGGGTCGTTGAAAAACTGTTTTTT. This codes for CASSLWQGVVEKLFF. The chain carries TRBV5-6 and TRBJ1-4; 7 bases agree with TRBD1. Trimming removed 4 bases from V and 7 bases from J; junction bases left unmatched: 10. The CDR3 runs 15 residues. Germline CDR1 reads SGHDT; CDR2 reads YYEEEE.

Points on this clone: Mismatch with germline at one junction end may stem from a read error. The chain carries TRBV7-7 and TRBJ1-1; tentative D call: TRBD1 (5 bases). CDR3 length equals 15 residues. Germline lookup yields CDR1 SSHAT and CDR2 FNYEAQ (reference sequence). The CDR3 loop reads CASSRGRQGTPEAFF. The CDR3 coding sequence is TGTGCTAGCAGCCGCGGGAGGCAGGGAACCCCTGAAGCTTTCTTT.

CDR3 residues: CASSLQGLLSYEQYF. CDR3 sequence (DNA): TGTGCCAGCAGCCTTCAGGGGCTGCTGTCCTACGAGCAGTACTTC. The gene calls are TRBV11-2 and TRBJ2-7, with a weak D call TRBD1 (6 bases). The CDR3 spans 15 residues. Trimming stripped 5 bases from V and 1 base from J, with 15 bases between. Germline V lookup: CDR1 SGHAT, CDR2 FQNNGV.

The chain has TRBV30 and TRBJ2-5; 11 nucleotides match TRBD2. This CDR3 spans 16 amino acids. With V trimmed by 2 bases and J by 4 bases, 9 bases remained unmatched. Per germline, CDR1 GTSNPN and CDR2 SVGIG (reference sequence). CDR3 bases: TGTGCCTGGAGTACCACGGGGCTAGCGGGAGGAGAGACCCAGTACTTC. Amino acids: CAWSTTGLAGGETQYF.

The chain is built from TRBV7-3 and TRBJ2-1; D not certain. The CDR3 sequence is 13 residues long. Germline CDR1 is SGHTA and CDR2 is FQGTGA. Trimming pared 5 bases from V and 10 bases from J, leaving 15 bases between. The CDR3 bases are TGTGCCAGCAGCCCAACCTTAGTGAGCGAGCAGTTCTTC. Its translation: CASSPTLVSEQFF.

V and J are TRBV13 and TRBJ1-1; D gene uncertain. The germline V gene encodes CDR1 PRHDT and CDR2 FYEKMQ (reference sequence). There are 14 residues in the CDR3. Between the trimmed V and J ends, which lost 0 bases and 4 bases, there was a span of 9 bases. CDR3 nucleotide sequence: TGTGCCAGCAGCTTAGGAGTACAAGGCACTGAAGCTTTCTTT. As protein: CASSLGVQGTEAFF.

The CDR3: CASSPRKGGLNTEAFF. The CDR3 bases are TGTGCCAGCAGTCCCCGGAAAGGTGGCCTGAACACTGAAGCTTTCTTT. The V call is TRBV2, the J call TRBJ1-1; unclear D gene. V was shortened by 5 bases and J by 0 bases, with 16 bases between the two germline ends. The CDR3 covers 16 residues. Germline V gene sequence: CDR1 SNHLY, CDR2 FYNNEI.

The V gene is TRBV5-1, the J gene TRBJ2-1; TRBD1 matches 7 bases. This CDR3 has 14 amino acids. V lost 4 bases to trimming and J lost 5 bases; unmatched junction nucleotides: 6. Germline V gene sequence: CDR1 SGHRS, CDR2 YFSETQ. The CDR3 nucleotides are TGCGCCAGCAGCCCGGGACAGTTTGACAATGAGCAGTTCTTC. This codes for CASSPGQFDNEQFF.

This clone was seen a handful of times. The V call is TRBV19, the J call TRBJ2-2; D is uncertain. Trimming removed 0 bases from V and 8 bases from J, with 4 bases in between. Germline lookup yields CDR1 LNHDA and CDR2 SQIVND (reference sequence). This CDR3 is 12 amino acids long. CDR3 in amino acids: CASSIDLGELFF. DNA for the CDR3: TGTGCCAGTAGTATAGATTTGGGGGAGCTGTTTTTT. Drawing the rest from reference TRBV19 and TRBJ2-2, the complete variable domain is DGGITQSPKYLFRKEGQNVTLSCEQNLNHDAMYWYRQDPGQGLRLIYYSQIVNDFQKGDIAEGYSVSREKKESFPLTVTSAQKNPTAFYLCASSIDLGELFFGEGSRLTVL.

This chain connects TRBV27 to TRBJ2-7; TRBD2 matches at 10 bases. The germline gives CDR1 MNHEY, CDR2 SMNVEV (reference sequence). CDR3 size: 14 residues. Germline trimming cut 4 bases from V and 5 bases from J; bases unmatched to any gene: 5. The CDR3 region is CASSSGTSVHEQYF. As DNA, the CDR3 is TGTGCCAGCAGTTCAGGGACTAGCGTCCACGAGCAGTACTTC.

The rearrangement links TRBV6-5 to TRBJ1-4; possible D gene TRBD1, 6 bases. The germline V gene has CDR1 MNHEY and CDR2 SVGAGI. V was shortened by 5 bases and J by 5 bases, with 12 bases between the two germline ends. The CDR3 covers 14 residues. The CDR3 coding sequence is TGTGCCAGCAGTGAGGGACAAAGCAATGAAAAACTGTTTTTT. Its translation is CASSEGQSNEKLFF.